The T cell receptor (beta chain) described here comes from a study of T cell repertoires in cytomegalovirus infection. Study-level background: Signatures in public TCR beta sequences pointed to both CMV infection and matching HLA type.

General study results and limits: Pooled public TCR beta family frequency picked out CMV carriers with the relevant HLA. Dominating the ex vivo response were TCR beta clonotypes that were CMV-specific and HLA-C-restricted.

TCRdb re-called the reads through MiXCR, storing one row per CDR3 protein. The sample includes approximately 500,000 distinct CDR3 sequences, about 15% seen only once; the top ten take roughly a quarter. The CDR3 consists of 17 residues. With V trimmed by 0 bases and J by 4 bases, 7 bases remained unmatched. Germline CDR1 and CDR2: MRHNA and SNTAGT. This clonotype was seen a few times. Its target is not known. The receptor was isolated from a human donor in good health (CMV status not recorded). Some clones in this sample may be carry-over from other donors' samples. The specimen was CD8+ T cells from PBMCs. J is TRBJ1-5 and V is TRBV6-4; 9 bases agree with TRBD1. CDR3 sequence: CASSDSEQDRGNQPQHF. CDR3 DNA: TGTGCCAGCAGTGACTCTGAGCAGGACAGGGGTAATCAGCCCCAGCATTTT.